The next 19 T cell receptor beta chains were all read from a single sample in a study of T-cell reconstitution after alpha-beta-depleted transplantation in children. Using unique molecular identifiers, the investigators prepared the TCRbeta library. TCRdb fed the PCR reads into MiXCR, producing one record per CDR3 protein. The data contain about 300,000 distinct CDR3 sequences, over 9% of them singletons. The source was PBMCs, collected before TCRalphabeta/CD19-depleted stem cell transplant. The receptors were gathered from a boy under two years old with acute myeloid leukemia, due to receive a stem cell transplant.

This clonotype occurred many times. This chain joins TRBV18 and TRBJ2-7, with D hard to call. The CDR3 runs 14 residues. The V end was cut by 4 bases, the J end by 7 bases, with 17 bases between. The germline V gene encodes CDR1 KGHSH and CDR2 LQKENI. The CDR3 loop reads CASSLRQKLGEQYF. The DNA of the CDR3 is TGTGCCAGCTCACTTCGGCAGAAGTTGGGGGAGCAGTACTTC.

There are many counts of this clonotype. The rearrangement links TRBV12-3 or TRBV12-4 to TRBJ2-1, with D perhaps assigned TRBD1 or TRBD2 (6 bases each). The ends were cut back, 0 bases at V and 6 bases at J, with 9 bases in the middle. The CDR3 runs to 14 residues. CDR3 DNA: TGTGCCAGCAGTTTAGCCTCGGGGGCCAATGAGCAGTTCTTC. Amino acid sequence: CASSLASGANEQFF.

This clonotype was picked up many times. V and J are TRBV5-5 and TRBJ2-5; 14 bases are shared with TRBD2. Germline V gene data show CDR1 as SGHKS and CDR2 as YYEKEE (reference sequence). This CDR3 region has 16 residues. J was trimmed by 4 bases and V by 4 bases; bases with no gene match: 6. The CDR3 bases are TGTGCCAGCAGCCTCCCCGGGACTAGCGGGAGAGAGACCCAGTACTTC. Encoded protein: CASSLPGTSGRETQYF.

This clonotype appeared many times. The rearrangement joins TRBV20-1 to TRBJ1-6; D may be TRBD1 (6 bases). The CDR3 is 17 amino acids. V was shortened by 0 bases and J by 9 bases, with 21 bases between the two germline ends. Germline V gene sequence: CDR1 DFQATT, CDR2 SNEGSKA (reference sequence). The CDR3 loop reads CSAREGAGGAPISPLHF. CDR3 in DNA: TGCAGTGCTAGAGAGGGGGCGGGGGGTGCCCCAATTTCACCCCTCCACTTT.

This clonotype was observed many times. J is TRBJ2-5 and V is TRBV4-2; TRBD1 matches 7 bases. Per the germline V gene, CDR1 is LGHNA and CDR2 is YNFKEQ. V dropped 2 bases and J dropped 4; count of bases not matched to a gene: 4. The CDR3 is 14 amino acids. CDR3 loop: CASSQPTGVETQYF. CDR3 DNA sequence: TGTGCCAGCAGCCAACCAACAGGGGTAGAGACCCAGTACTTC.

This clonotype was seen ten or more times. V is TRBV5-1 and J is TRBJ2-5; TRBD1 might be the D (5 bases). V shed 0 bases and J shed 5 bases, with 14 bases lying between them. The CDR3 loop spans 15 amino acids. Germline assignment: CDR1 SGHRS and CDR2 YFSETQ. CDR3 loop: CASSLDQGGEETQYF. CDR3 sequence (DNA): TGCGCCAGCAGCTTGGATCAGGGTGGAGAGGAGACCCAGTACTTC.

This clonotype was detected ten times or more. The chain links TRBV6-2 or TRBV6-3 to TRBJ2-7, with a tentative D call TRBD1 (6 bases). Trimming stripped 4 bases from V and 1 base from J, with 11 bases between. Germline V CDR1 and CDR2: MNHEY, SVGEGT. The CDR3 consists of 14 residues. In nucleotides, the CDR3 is TGTGCCAGCAGTTGGGACAAAATTTCCTACGAGCAGTACTTC. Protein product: CASSWDKISYEQYF.

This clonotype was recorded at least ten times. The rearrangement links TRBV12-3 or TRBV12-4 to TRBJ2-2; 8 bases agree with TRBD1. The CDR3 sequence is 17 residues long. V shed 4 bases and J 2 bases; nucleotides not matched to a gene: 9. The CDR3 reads CASSSYGGQVNTGELFF. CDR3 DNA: TGTGCCAGCAGTTCGTATGGGGGACAGGTTAACACCGGGGAGCTGTTTTTT.

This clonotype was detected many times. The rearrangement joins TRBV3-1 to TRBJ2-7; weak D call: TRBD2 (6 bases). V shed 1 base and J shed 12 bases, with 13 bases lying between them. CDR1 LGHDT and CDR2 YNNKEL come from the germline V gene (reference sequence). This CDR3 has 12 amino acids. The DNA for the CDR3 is TGTGCCAGCAGCCAAGGACTAGGGGTTCTGTACTTC. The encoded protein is CASSQGLGVLYF.

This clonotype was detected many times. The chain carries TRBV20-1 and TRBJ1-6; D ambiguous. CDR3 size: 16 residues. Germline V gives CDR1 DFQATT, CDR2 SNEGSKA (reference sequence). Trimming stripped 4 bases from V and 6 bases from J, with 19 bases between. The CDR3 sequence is CSAIKNPRFLNSPLHF. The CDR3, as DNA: TGCAGTGCTATAAAAAACCCCAGGTTCCTTAATTCACCCCTCCACTTT.

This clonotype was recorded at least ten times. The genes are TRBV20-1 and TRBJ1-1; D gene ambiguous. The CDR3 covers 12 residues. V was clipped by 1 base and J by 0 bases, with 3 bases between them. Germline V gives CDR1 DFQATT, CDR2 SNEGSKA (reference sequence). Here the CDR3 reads CSARGVNTEAFF. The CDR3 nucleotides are TGCAGTGCTAGAGGGGTGAACACTGAAGCTTTCTTT.

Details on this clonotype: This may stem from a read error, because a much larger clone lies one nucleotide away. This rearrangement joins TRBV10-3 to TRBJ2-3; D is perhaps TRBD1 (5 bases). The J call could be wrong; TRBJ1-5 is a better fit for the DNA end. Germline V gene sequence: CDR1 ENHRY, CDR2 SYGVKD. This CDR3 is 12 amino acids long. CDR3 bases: TGTGCCATCAGTGTTGTGGGGGATACGCAGCATTTT. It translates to CAISVVGDTQHF.

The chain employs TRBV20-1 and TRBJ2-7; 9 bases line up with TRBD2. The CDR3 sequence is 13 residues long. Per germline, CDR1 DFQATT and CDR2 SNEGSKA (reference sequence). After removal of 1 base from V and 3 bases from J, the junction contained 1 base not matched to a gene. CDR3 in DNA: TGCAGTGCTAGAGGGACTAGCGACTACGAGCAGTACGTC. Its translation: CSARGTSDYEQYV.

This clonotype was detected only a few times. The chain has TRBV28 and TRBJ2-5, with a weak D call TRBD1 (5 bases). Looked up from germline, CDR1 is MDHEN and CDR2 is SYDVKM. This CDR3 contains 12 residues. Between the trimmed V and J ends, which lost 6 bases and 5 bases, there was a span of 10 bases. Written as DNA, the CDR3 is TGTGCCAGCAGGGCAGGGCGGGAGACCCAGTACTTC. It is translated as CASRAGRETQYF.

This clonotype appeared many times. CDR3 sequence reads: CASRSREGPDTQYF. The CDR3 DNA follows: TGCGCCAGCAGGTCTCGGGAGGGCCCAGATACGCAGTATTTT. The V call is TRBV5-1, the J call TRBJ2-3, with 8 bases fitting TRBD2. The CDR3 contains 14 residues. Germline V gives CDR1 SGHRS, CDR2 YFSETQ. The trim removed 5 bases at V and 4 bases at J, leaving 6 bases unmatched. The full variable domain, with the rest looked up from reference TRBV5-1 and TRBJ2-3, is KAGVTQTPRYLIKTRGQQVTLSCSPISGHRSVSWYQQTPGQGLQFLFEYFSETQRNKGNFPGRFSGRQFSNSRSEMNVSTLELGDSALYLCASRSREGPDTQYFGPGTRLTVL.

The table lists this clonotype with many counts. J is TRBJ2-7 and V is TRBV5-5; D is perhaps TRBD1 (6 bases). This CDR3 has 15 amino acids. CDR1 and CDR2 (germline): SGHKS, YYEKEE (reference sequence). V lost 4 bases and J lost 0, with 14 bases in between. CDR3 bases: TGTGCCAGCAGCCCCGGACAGTCCCTCTCCTACGAGCAGTACTTC. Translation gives CASSPGQSLSYEQYF.

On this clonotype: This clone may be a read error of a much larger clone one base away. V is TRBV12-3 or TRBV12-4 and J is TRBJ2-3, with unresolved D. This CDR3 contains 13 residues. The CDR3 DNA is TGTGCCAGCAGTTTTCTGAGATCAGATACGCTGTATTTT. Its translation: CASSFLRSDTLYF.

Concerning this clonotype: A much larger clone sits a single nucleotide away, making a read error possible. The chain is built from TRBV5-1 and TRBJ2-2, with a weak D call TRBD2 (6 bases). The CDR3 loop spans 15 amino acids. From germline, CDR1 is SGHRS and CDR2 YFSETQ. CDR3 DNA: TGCGCCAGCAGCTTGGGCATAGCGGCCACCGGGGAGCTGTATTTT. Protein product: CASSLGIAATGELYF.

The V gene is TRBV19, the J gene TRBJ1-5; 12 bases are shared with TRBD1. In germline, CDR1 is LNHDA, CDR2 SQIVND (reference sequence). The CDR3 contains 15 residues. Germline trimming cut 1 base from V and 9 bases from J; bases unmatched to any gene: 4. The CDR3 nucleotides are TGTGCCAGTAGTATAGGGGGGACAGGGGGCGCGCCCCAGCATTTT. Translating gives CASSIGGTGGAPQHF.